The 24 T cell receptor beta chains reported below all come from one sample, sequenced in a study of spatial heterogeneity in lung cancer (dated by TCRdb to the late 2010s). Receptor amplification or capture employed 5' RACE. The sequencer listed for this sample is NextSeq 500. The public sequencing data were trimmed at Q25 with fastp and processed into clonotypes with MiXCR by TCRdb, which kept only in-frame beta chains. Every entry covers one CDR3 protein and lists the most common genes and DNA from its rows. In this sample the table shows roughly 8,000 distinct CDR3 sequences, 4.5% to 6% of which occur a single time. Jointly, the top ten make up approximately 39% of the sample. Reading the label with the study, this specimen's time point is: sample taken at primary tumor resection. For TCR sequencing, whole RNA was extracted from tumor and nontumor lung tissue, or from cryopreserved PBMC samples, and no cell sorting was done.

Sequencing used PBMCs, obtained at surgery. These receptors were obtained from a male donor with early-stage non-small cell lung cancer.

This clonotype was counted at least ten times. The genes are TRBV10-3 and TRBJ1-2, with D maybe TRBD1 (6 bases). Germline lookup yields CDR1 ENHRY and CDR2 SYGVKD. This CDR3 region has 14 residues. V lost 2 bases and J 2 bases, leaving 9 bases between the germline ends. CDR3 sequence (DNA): TGTGCCATCAGTGAGAGAGGACAGAACTATGGCTACACCTTC. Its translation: CAISERGQNYGYTF.

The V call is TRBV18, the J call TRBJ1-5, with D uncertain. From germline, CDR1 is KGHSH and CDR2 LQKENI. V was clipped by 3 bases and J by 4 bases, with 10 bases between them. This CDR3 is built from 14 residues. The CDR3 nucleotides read TGTGCCAGCTCACCGCGGCAGTCAAATCAGCCCCAGCATTTT. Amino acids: CASSPRQSNQPQHF.

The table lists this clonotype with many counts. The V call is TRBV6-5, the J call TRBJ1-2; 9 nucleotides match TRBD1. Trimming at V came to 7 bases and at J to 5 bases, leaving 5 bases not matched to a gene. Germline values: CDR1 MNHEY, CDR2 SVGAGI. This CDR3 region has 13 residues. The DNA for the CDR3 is TGTGCCAGCACTGCCGGGACAGGGTATGGCTACACCTTC. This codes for CASTAGTGYGYTF.

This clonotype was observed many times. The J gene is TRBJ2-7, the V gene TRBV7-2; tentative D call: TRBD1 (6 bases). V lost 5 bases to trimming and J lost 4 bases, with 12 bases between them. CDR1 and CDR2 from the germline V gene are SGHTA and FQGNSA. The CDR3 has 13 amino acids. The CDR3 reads CASSPGTLYEQYF. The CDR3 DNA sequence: TGTGCCAGCAGCCCCGGGACATTATACGAGCAGTACTTC.

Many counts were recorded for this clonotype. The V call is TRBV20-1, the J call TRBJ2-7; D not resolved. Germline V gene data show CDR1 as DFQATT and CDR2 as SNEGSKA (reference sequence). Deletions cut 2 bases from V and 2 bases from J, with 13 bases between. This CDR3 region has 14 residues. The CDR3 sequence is CSARWAAAPYEQYF. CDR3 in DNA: TGCAGTGCTAGATGGGCGGCCGCCCCCTACGAGCAGTACTTC.

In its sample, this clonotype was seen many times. The CDR3 reads CSASRTGGYEAFF. CDR3 nucleotides: TGCAGCGCCTCCCGGACAGGGGGGTACGAAGCTTTCTTT. V and J are TRBV29-1 and TRBJ1-1; TRBD1 matches 10 bases. Germline assignment: CDR1 SQVTM and CDR2 ANQGSEA. With V trimmed by 7 bases and J by 8 bases, 10 bases remained unmatched. There are 13 residues in the CDR3.

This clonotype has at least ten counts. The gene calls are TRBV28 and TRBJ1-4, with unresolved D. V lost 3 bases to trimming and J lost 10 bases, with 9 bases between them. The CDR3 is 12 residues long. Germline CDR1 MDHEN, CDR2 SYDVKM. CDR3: CASSFGFGKLFF. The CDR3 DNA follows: TGTGCCAGCAGTTTCGGCTTTGGAAAACTGTTTTTT.

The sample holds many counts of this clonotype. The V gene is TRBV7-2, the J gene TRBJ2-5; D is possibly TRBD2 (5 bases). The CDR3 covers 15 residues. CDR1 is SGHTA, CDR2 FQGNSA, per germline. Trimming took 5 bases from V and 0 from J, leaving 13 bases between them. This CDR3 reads CASSLQAGDQETQYF. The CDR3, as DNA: TGTGCCAGCAGCCTCCAAGCCGGGGACCAAGAGACCCAGTACTTC.

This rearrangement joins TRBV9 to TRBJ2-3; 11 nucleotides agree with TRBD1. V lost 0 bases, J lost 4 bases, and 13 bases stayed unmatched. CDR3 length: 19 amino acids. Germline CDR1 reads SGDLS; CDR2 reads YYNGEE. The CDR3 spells CASSVEGPGQGAIADTQYF. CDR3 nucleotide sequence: TGTGCCAGCAGCGTAGAGGGGCCTGGACAGGGGGCGATCGCAGATACGCAGTATTTT.

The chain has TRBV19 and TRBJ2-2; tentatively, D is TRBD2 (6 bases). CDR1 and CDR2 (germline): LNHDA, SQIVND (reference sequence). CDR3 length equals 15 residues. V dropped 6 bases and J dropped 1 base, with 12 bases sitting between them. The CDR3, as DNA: TGTGCCAGTAGAGGTCGGGAGAAGAACACCGGGGAGCTGTTTTTT. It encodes CASRGREKNTGELFF.

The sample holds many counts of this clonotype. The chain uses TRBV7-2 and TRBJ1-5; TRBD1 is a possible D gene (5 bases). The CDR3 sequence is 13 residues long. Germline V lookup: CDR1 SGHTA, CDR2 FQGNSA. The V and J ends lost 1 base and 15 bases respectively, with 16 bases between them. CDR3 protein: CASSLERGEAAHF. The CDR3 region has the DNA TGTGCCAGCAGCTTAGAGCGGGGGGAGGCCGCGCATTTT.

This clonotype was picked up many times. CDR3: CASTPSGTGMDIQYF. The CDR3 DNA is TGTGCCAGCACCCCCTCCGGGACAGGGATGGACATTCAGTACTTC. The chain recombines TRBV7-2 with TRBJ2-4; 9 bases align to TRBD1. Germline V lookup: CDR1 SGHTA, CDR2 FQGNSA. V lost 7 bases and J lost 8; bases outside the gene matches: 12. CDR3 size: 15 residues.

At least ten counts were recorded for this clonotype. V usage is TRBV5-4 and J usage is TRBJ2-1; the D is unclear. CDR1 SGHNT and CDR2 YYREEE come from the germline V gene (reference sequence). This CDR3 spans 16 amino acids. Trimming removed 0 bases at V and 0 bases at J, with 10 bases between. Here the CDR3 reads CASSLVWSVSYNEQFF. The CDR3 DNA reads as TGTGCCAGCAGCTTGGTGTGGTCTGTCTCCTACAATGAGCAGTTCTTC. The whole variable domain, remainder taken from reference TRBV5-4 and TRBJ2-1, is ETGVTQSPTHLIKTRGQQVTLRCSSQSGHNTVSWYQQALGQGPQFIFQYYREEENGRGNFPPRFSGLQFPNYSSELNVNALELDDSALYLCASSLVWSVSYNEQFFGPGTRLTVL.

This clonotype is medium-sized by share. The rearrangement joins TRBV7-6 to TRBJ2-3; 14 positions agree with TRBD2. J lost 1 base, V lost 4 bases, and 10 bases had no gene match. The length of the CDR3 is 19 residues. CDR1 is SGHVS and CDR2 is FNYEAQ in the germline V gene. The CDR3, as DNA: TGTGCCAGCAGCTCCCCGACTAGCGGGAGGGCCGGGGGCACAGATACGCAGTATTTT. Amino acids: CASSSPTSGRAGGTDTQYF.

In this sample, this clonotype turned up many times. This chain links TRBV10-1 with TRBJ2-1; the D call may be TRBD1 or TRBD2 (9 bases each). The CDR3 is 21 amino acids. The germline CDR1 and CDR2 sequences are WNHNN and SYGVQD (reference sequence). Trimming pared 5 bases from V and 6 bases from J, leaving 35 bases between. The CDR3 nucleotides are TGCGCCAGCAGTCAGGACAGGGGAGCTCTAGCGGGACCCACGCGCGGCAATGAGCAGTTCTTC. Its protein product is CASSQDRGALAGPTRGNEQFF.

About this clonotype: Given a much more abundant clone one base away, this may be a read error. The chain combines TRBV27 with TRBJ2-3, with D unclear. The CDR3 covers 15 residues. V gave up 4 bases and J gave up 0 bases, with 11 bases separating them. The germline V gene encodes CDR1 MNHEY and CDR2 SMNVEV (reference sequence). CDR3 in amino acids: CASSYAGPSTDTQYF. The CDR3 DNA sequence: TGTGCCAGCAGTTACGCTGGGCCCAGCACAGATACGCAGTATTTT.

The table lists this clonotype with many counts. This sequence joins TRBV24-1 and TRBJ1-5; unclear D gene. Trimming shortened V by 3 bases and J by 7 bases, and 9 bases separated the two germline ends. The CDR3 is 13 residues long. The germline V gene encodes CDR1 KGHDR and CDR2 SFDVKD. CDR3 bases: TGTGCCACCAGTGATAGACAATTCCAGCCCCAGCATTTT. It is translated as CATSDRQFQPQHF.

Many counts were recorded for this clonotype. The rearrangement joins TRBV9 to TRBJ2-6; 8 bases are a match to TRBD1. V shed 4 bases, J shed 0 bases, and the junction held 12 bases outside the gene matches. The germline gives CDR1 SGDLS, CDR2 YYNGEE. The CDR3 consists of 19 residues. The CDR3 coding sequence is TGTGCCAGCAGCCCATCACCGGGACAGGAATACTCTGGGGCCAACGTCCTGACTTTC. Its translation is CASSPSPGQEYSGANVLTF.

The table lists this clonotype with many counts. CDR3: CASSKPKGDREAEKLFF. CDR3 DNA: TGTGCCAGCAGCAAACCGAAAGGGGACAGGGAAGCGGAAAAACTGTTTTTT. V is TRBV7-9 and J is TRBJ1-4, with TRBD1 identical over 9 bases. The CDR3 loop spans 17 amino acids. Germline V CDR1 and CDR2: SEHNR, FQNEAQ (reference sequence). V was clipped by 5 bases and J by 8 bases; unmatched bases: 15.

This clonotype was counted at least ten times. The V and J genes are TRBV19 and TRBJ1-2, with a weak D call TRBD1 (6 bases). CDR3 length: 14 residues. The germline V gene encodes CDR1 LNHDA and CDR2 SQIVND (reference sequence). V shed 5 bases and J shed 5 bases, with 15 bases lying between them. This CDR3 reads CASSPQGGTYGYTF. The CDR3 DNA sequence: TGTGCCAGTAGTCCCCAAGGGGGGACATATGGCTACACCTTC.

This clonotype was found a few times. The CDR3 reads CASSALGGQGDYTF. CDR3 DNA sequence: TGTGCCAGCAGTGCCCTCGGGGGCCAAGGTGACTACACCTTC. The gene calls are TRBV6-4 and TRBJ1-2, with D possibly matching TRBD1 (6 bases). CDR1 and CDR2 (germline): MRHNA, SNTAGT. V was pared by 4 bases and J by 10 bases, with 19 bases between. CDR3 length: 14 amino acids.

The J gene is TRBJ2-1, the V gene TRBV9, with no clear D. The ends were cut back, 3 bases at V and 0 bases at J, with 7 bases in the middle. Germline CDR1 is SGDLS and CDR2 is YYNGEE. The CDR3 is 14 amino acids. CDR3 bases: TGTGCCAGCAGCGCCAGACCCTCCTACAATGAGCAGTTCTTC. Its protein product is CASSARPSYNEQFF.

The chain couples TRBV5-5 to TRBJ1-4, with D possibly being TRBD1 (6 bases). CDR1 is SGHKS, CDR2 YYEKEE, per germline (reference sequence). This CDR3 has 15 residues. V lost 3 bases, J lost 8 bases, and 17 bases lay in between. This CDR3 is CASSSIPGADEKLFF. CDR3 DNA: TGTGCCAGCAGCTCAATCCCAGGGGCGGACGAAAAACTGTTTTTT.

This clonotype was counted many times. The CDR3 bases are TGTGCCAGCAGTTTGGGGTCTTCAGGAGAGACCCAGTACTTC. Translation gives CASSLGSSGETQYF. V is TRBV28 and J is TRBJ2-5, with unresolved D. The CDR3 has 14 residues. CDR1 is MDHEN and CDR2 is SYDVKM in the germline V gene. Trimming removed 3 bases at V and 4 bases at J, with 12 bases between.